The 29 T cell receptor beta chains presented below share a single source sample, sequenced in a study of technical replicates of blood from a few donors (dated by TCRdb to about 2017). Receptor libraries were prepared by the immunoSEQ multiplex PCR assay. The source is immuneACCESS, and TCRdb retained only in-frame sequences with V and J called. Part of the clones is not carried over; for the studies checked, unresolved V genes explain less than half of this, and the remainder is unexplained. This sample holds roughly 79,000 clones; 90% to 95% were observed only once. The top ten clones comprise 0.37% of the sample. The material sequenced was T cells isolated from PBMCs. The receptor source for this set is a human donor in good health. Some clones in this sample may be carry-over from other donors' samples.

The sample holds one count of this clone. The chain recombines TRBV5-6 with TRBJ1-5; 7 nucleotides agree with TRBD1. After removal of 4 bases from V and 6 bases from J, the junction contained 7 bases not matched to a gene. Germline V gene sequence: CDR1 SGHDT, CDR2 YYEEEE. CDR3 length: 14 residues. CDR3 protein: CASSAQGGGQPQHF. The CDR3 region has the DNA TGTGCCAGCAGCGCTCAGGGGGGTGGTCAGCCCCAGCATTTT.

This sequence joins TRBV29-1 and TRBJ2-7, with 10 bases fitting TRBD2. Germline trimming cut 7 bases from V and 3 bases from J; bases unmatched to any gene: 6. Germline V gene data show CDR1 as SQVTM and CDR2 as ANQGSEA. This CDR3 spans 13 amino acids. The CDR3 is CSAGWTSGYEQYF. The DNA of the CDR3 is TGCAGCGCCGGTTGGACTAGCGGCTACGAGCAGTACTTC.

The gene calls are TRBV6-6 and TRBJ2-1, with D perhaps matching TRBD2 (5 bases). The V gene lost 5 bases and the J gene lost 4 bases, with 6 bases spanning the gap. Germline values: CDR1 MNHNY, CDR2 SVGAGI (reference sequence). This CDR3 comprises 12 residues. The chain's CDR3 is CASSREYNEQFF. The CDR3 region has the DNA TGTGCCAGCAGTCGGGAATACAATGAGCAGTTCTTC.

V gene TRBV14 combines with J gene TRBJ1-5, with a tentative D call TRBD1 (6 bases). The CDR3 consists of 14 residues. Trimming removed 5 bases at V and 3 bases at J, with 11 bases between. The germline CDR1 and CDR2 sequences are SGHDN and FVKESK. The CDR3 protein is CASSSGQFNQPQHF. In nucleotides, the CDR3 is TGTGCCAGCAGCTCAGGACAGTTCAATCAGCCCCAGCATTTT.

This clone was counted once. The chain employs TRBV12-5 and TRBJ2-1; no firm D call. Germline V gene data show CDR1 as LGHNT and CDR2 as FRNRAP. The V and J ends lost 4 bases and 0 bases respectively, with 19 bases between them. The CDR3 loop spans 18 amino acids. CDR3 DNA sequence: TGTGCTAGTGGTTCCAATGACCCTAGGAGTCGCTCCTACAATGAGCAGTTCTTC. Its protein product is CASGSNDPRSRSYNEQFF.

The chain uses TRBV29-1 and TRBJ1-1; a possible D gene is TRBD1 (5 bases). The germline V gene encodes CDR1 SQVTM and CDR2 ANQGSEA. V was shortened by 7 bases and J by 5 bases, with 11 bases between the two germline ends. The CDR3 spans 11 residues. CDR3: CSGRVTTEAFF. CDR3 bases: TGCAGCGGCAGGGTGACAACTGAAGCTTTCTTT.

This chain uses TRBV20-1 with TRBJ1-1, with 8 bases identical to TRBD1. CDR1 DFQATT and CDR2 SNEGSKA come from the germline V gene (reference sequence). This CDR3 has 11 amino acids. With 1 base clipped from V and 8 bases from J, the junction kept 0 bases outside the gene matches. The CDR3 DNA reads as TGCAGTGCTAGAGGGACAGGGGAAGCTTTCTTT. This gives the protein CSARGTGEAFF.

V is TRBV19 and J is TRBJ2-7; D may be TRBD1 (6 bases). The CDR3 consists of 14 residues. CDR1 and CDR2 (germline): LNHDA, SQIVND (reference sequence). V lost 6 bases to trimming and J lost 6 bases, with 18 bases between them. The CDR3 bases are TGTGCCAGTAGGCCGCGCAGGGGATCAGGCGAGCAGTACTTC. This codes for CASRPRRGSGEQYF.

The chain joins TRBV5-1 to TRBJ2-1; D is unresolved. This CDR3 is built from 13 residues. Trimming removed 2 bases at V and 5 bases at J, with 8 bases between. The V gene's germline CDR1 is SGHRS and CDR2 YFSETQ. The CDR3 sequence is CASSLRGDNEQFF. As DNA, the CDR3 is TGCGCCAGCAGCTTACGCGGAGACAATGAGCAGTTCTTC.

This clone was recorded once. The junction does not match germline at one end; this may be a read error. V and J are TRBV28 and TRBJ2-5; D possibly corresponds to TRBD2 (6 bases). The CDR3 sequence is 14 residues long. CDR1 is MDHEN, CDR2 SYDVKM, per germline. The CDR3 sequence: CASSLLGGQGTQYF. In DNA form, the CDR3 reads TGTGCCAGCAGTTTATTGGGGGGTCAAGGGACCCAGTACTTC.

The chain links TRBV9 to TRBJ2-7; possible D gene TRBD1, 6 bases. The length of the CDR3 is 14 residues. CDR1 is SGDLS and CDR2 is YYNGEE in the germline V gene. Trimming took off 3 bases at V and 2 bases at J, with 12 bases between the two ends. The CDR3, as DNA: TGTGCCAGCAGCGCCTCTACAGGGACCTACGAGCAGTACTTC. Residues: CASSASTGTYEQYF.

This sequence joins TRBV6-5 and TRBJ2-5, with unresolved D. Trimming took off 5 bases at V and 7 bases at J, with 14 bases between the two ends. CDR1 is MNHEY, CDR2 SVGAGI, per germline. The CDR3 is made up of 13 amino acids. The CDR3 region has the DNA TGTGCCAGCAGTCGCCAAGGCCTAGGGACCCAGTACTTC. As protein: CASSRQGLGTQYF.

The chain recombines TRBV7-9 with TRBJ2-5; the match to TRBD2 covers 11 bases. Germline V CDR1 and CDR2: SEHNR, FQNEAQ (reference sequence). CDR3 size: 17 residues. V shed 5 bases, J shed 2 bases, and the junction held 10 bases outside the gene matches. The CDR3 DNA follows: TGTGCCAGCAGCCAGTTACTAGCGGGGGACTTTCAAGAGACCCAGTACTTC. It translates to CASSQLLAGDFQETQYF.

The V and J genes are TRBV5-1 and TRBJ2-2; unclear D gene. Germline assignment: CDR1 SGHRS and CDR2 YFSETQ. This CDR3 has 15 amino acids. The V and J ends lost 0 bases and 5 bases respectively, with 11 bases between them. The CDR3 sequence is CASSLETSETGELFF. The CDR3 DNA is TGCGCCAGCAGCTTGGAGACGAGCGAGACCGGGGAGCTGTTTTTT.

V and J are TRBV5-8 and TRBJ1-1, with a weak D call TRBD1 (6 bases). There are 14 residues in the CDR3. The V gene's germline CDR1 is SGHTS and CDR2 YDEGEE. V was pared by 1 base and J by 2 bases, with 9 bases between. CDR3 in amino acids: CASSLMDSNTEAFF. The CDR3 DNA is TGTGCCAGCAGCTTGATGGACAGTAACACTGAAGCTTTCTTT.

The V gene is TRBV6-6, the J gene TRBJ1-1, with TRBD1 as a possible D gene (5 bases). V was cut by 2 bases and J by 1 base, with 11 bases left in between. The CDR3 loop spans 15 amino acids. Per the germline V gene, CDR1 is MNHNY and CDR2 is SVGAGI (reference sequence). As DNA, the CDR3 is TGTGCCAGCAGTTACCTTTGGGGGGGGAACACTGAAGCTTTCTTT. Amino acid sequence: CASSYLWGGNTEAFF.

The chain couples TRBV6-5 to TRBJ1-2; D uncertain. This CDR3 is built from 14 residues. V lost 2 bases to trimming and J lost 3 bases, with 10 bases between them. The germline V gene encodes CDR1 MNHEY and CDR2 SVGAGI. The CDR3 DNA reads as TGTGCCAGCAGTTACCTAGGTTGGGACTATGGCTACACCTTC. It encodes CASSYLGWDYGYTF.

The rearrangement links TRBV28 to TRBJ2-7, with 12 bases identical to TRBD2. Germline assignment: CDR1 MDHEN and CDR2 SYDVKM. The ends lost 6 bases at V and 3 bases at J; junction bases unmatched: 3. The CDR3 has 14 amino acids. CDR3 coding DNA: TGTGCCAGCAGGATGACTAGCGGGAGCTACGAGCAGTACTTC. It yields the protein CASRMTSGSYEQYF.

The V call is TRBV6-5, the J call TRBJ2-3; D perhaps matches TRBD2 (6 bases). The V gene's germline CDR1 is MNHEY and CDR2 SVGAGI. The V and J ends lost 6 bases and 5 bases respectively, with 18 bases between them. CDR3 length: 15 amino acids. CDR3 nucleotides: TGTGCCAGCAGCCCTCCGGCTAGCGCTGTAGATACGCAGTATTTT. Its protein is CASSPPASAVDTQYF.

The gene calls are TRBV19 and TRBJ1-3, with 8 positions matching TRBD1. The CDR3 extends over 14 amino acids. The germline V gene encodes CDR1 LNHDA and CDR2 SQIVND (reference sequence). V shed 7 bases and J 2 bases; nucleotides not matched to a gene: 4. The CDR3 loop is CASTDRGTGNTIYF. The CDR3 coding sequence is TGTGCCAGTACCGACAGGGGAACTGGAAACACCATATATTTT.

The chain combines TRBV5-1 with TRBJ2-7, with 9 bases lining up with TRBD1. The CDR3 loop spans 17 amino acids. The J segment lost 2 bases and the V segment lost 0 bases, leaving 9 bases of the junction unmatched. Germline values: CDR1 SGHRS, CDR2 YFSETQ. The CDR3, as DNA: TGCGCCAGCAGCTTGGTGTCGCCGGGACAGGGTCCCTACGAGCAGTACTTC. It yields the protein CASSLVSPGQGPYEQYF.

The chain links TRBV30 to TRBJ2-1, with 9 bases identical to TRBD2. V dropped 2 bases and J dropped 7; count of bases not matched to a gene: 9. Germline V CDR1 and CDR2: GTSNPN, SVGIG (reference sequence). The CDR3 loop spans 15 amino acids. CDR3 region: CAWSSLGLASNEQFF. The CDR3, as DNA: TGTGCCTGGAGTTCCCTCGGACTAGCGTCAAATGAGCAGTTCTTC.

The chain recombines TRBV7-9 with TRBJ2-2, with a weak D call TRBD1 (5 bases). V was cut by 1 base and J by 4 bases, with 10 bases left in between. The CDR3 is 15 residues long. Germline values: CDR1 SEHNR, CDR2 FQNEAQ (reference sequence). DNA of the CDR3: TGTGCCAGCAGCTTAGTGGCAGGGTCCACCGGGGAGCTGTTTTTT. Protein sequence: CASSLVAGSTGELFF. The complete variable domain, with remaining parts taken from reference TRBV7-9 and TRBJ2-2, reads DTGVSQNPRHKITKRGQNVTFRCDPISEHNRLYWYRQTLGQGPEFLTYFQNEAQLEKSRLLSDRFSAERPKGSFSTLEIQRTEQGDSAMYLCASSLVAGSTGELFFGEGSRLTVL.

V and J are TRBV30 and TRBJ1-2; D is perhaps TRBD1 (5 bases). This CDR3 has 12 amino acids. Germline values: CDR1 GTSNPN, CDR2 SVGIG (reference sequence). The V gene lost 3 bases and the J gene lost 6 bases, with 11 bases spanning the gap. Written as DNA, the CDR3 is TGTGCCTGGAGGAAGACAGAGAATGGCTACACCTTC. Translated: CAWRKTENGYTF.

The chain has TRBV28 and TRBJ2-3; 11 nucleotides line up with TRBD2. V lost 5 bases to trimming and J lost 0 bases; unmatched junction nucleotides: 7. Germline V gene lookup returns CDR1 MDHEN and CDR2 SYDVKM. The CDR3 runs 17 residues. The CDR3 DNA is TGTGCCAGCAGTGTGGCTAGCGGGGGGATTAGCACAGATACGCAGTATTTT. This translates into CASSVASGGISTDTQYF.

This sequence joins TRBV6-5 and TRBJ1-1; no definite D call. The CDR3 has 14 amino acids. Trimming left V 7 bases short and J 0 bases short, with 12 bases between. CDR1 MNHEY and CDR2 SVGAGI come from the germline V gene. In DNA, the CDR3 is TGTGCCAGCACCCCAGGCTTTATGAACACTGAAGCTTTCTTT. Protein product: CASTPGFMNTEAFF.

The chain carries TRBV10-1 and TRBJ2-3; 14 bases map to TRBD2. Germline lookup yields CDR1 WNHNN and CDR2 SYGVQD (reference sequence). The CDR3 totals 16 residues. With V trimmed by 6 bases and J by 3 bases, 5 bases remained unmatched. CDR3 bases: TGCGCCAGCAGCCGACTAGCGGGGGGGAGAACAGATACGCAGTATTTT. This sequence encodes CASSRLAGGRTDTQYF.

In its sample, this clone was seen a few times. This rearrangement joins TRBV5-8 to TRBJ2-7; 15 nucleotides line up with TRBD2. The CDR3 has 15 residues. Looked up from germline, CDR1 is SGHTS and CDR2 is YDEGEE. V lost 6 bases to trimming and J lost 8 bases; unmatched junction nucleotides: 9. The CDR3 coding sequence is TGTGCCAGCAACCTAGGACTAGCGGGAGGGGAGCAGCAGTACTTC. Translated: CASNLGLAGGEQQYF. Using reference TRBV5-8 and TRBJ2-7 for the parts outside the CDR3, the full variable domain is EAGVTQSPTHLIKTRGQQATLRCSPISGHTSVYWYQQALGLGLQFLLWYDEGEERNRGNFPPRFSGRQFPNYSSELNVNALELEDSALYLCASNLGLAGGEQQYFGPGTRLTVT.

This chain connects TRBV9 to TRBJ2-3, with D perhaps matching TRBD1 (5 bases). V was shortened by 0 bases and J by 2 bases, with 10 bases between the two germline ends. Germline CDR1 SGDLS, CDR2 YYNGEE. The CDR3 contains 15 residues. CDR3 protein: CASSVVNRFTDTQYF. DNA of the CDR3: TGTGCCAGCAGCGTAGTCAACAGGTTCACAGATACGCAGTATTTT. Combining the CDR3 with reference TRBV9 and TRBJ2-3 gives the whole variable domain DSGVTQTPKHLITATGQRVTLRCSPRSGDLSVYWYQQSLDQGLQFLIQYYNGEERAKGNILERFSAQQFPDLHSELNLSSLELGDSALYFCASSVVNRFTDTQYFGPGTRLTVL.